These 21 T cell receptor beta chains originate from one sample sequenced in a study of shared clonotypes between healthy human individuals. Using immunoSEQ multiplex PCR, the repertoire was profiled, and TCRdb retains in-frame clones only, with some absent. The repertoire holds about 380,000 clones, about 96% seen once, with about 0.32% in the top ten. Sequencing was done on a sample of memory CD8+ T cells sorted from blood. This sample's subset: CD45RO+ cells pooled with CCR7-negative TemRA cells. The receptors were gathered from a man between 25 and 39 years old in good health.

V and J are TRBV29-1 and TRBJ2-5; D is ambiguous. V gave up 3 bases and J gave up 2 bases, with 13 bases separating them. Germline V gene lookup returns CDR1 SQVTM and CDR2 ANQGSEA. This CDR3 spans 14 amino acids. CDR3 bases: TGCAGCGTTGATTCGAGCCCGCATCAAGAGACCCAGTACTTC. Translating it yields CSVDSSPHQETQYF.

This chain joins TRBV9 and TRBJ2-2; possible D gene TRBD2, 6 bases. This CDR3 has 17 amino acids. Germline V gives CDR1 SGDLS, CDR2 YYNGEE. V lost 0 bases to trimming and J lost 7 bases, with 19 bases between them. CDR3 sequence: CASSVEELGRVGGELFF. The CDR3 nucleotides read TGTGCCAGCAGCGTAGAGGAGCTCGGGAGAGTCGGCGGGGAGCTGTTTTTT.

V and J are TRBV28 and TRBJ1-1; D gene uncertain. This CDR3 is built from 14 residues. The ends were cut back, 3 bases at V and 0 bases at J, with 8 bases in the middle. The germline CDR1 and CDR2 sequences are MDHEN and SYDVKM. The CDR3 nucleotides are TGTGCCAGCAGTTTGCGAGAAATGAACACTGAAGCTTTCTTT. Translation: CASSLREMNTEAFF.

V and J are TRBV11-2 and TRBJ2-1; a weak D match, TRBD2 (5 bases). CDR1 is SGHAT and CDR2 is FQNNGV in the germline V gene. Trimming shortened V by 0 bases and J by 0 bases, and 12 bases separated the two germline ends. The CDR3 is 17 residues long. The CDR3 nucleotides read TGTGCCAGCAGCTTAGATGGAAGACTACCCTCCTACAATGAGCAGTTCTTC. As protein: CASSLDGRLPSYNEQFF.

This clone has only one observation. V gene TRBV7-6 combines with J gene TRBJ2-7, with 9 positions matching TRBD1. The CDR3 is 15 residues long. The germline V gene encodes CDR1 SGHVS and CDR2 FNYEAQ. The V and J ends lost 1 base and 0 bases, in that order; junction bases with no gene match: 1. CDR3 bases: TGTGCCAGCAGCTTAGGGGGACAGGGCTCCTACGAGCAGTACTTC. Translating it yields CASSLGGQGSYEQYF.

The CDR3 reads CASSLEGRDTSHYGYTF. CDR3 DNA sequence: TGTGCCAGCAGCTTGGAGGGGCGGGACACCTCACACTATGGCTACACCTTC. V is TRBV5-4 and J is TRBJ1-2, with D possibly being TRBD1 (6 bases). Germline V lookup: CDR1 SGHNT, CDR2 YYREEE (reference sequence). Trimming removed 0 bases at V and 3 bases at J, with 18 bases between. The CDR3 is 17 amino acids. The complete variable domain, with remaining parts taken from reference TRBV5-4 and TRBJ1-2, reads ETGVTQSPTHLIKTRGQQVTLRCSSQSGHNTVSWYQQALGQGPQFIFQYYREEENGRGNFPPRFSGLQFPNYSSELNVNALELDDSALYLCASSLEGRDTSHYGYTFGSGTRLTVV.

The chain has TRBV28 and TRBJ2-1; 10 bases agree with TRBD2. The junction had 6 bases not matched to a gene; V was cut back by 4 bases and J by 9 bases. The CDR3 is made up of 14 amino acids. Germline-derived CDR1 and CDR2 are MDHEN and SYDVKM. This chain's CDR3 is CASSYLAGVGEQFF. Here the CDR3 DNA reads TGTGCCAGCAGTTATCTAGCGGGAGTGGGTGAGCAGTTCTTC.

The V gene is TRBV11-2, the J gene TRBJ2-4; D is perhaps TRBD2 (5 bases). Trimming cost V 2 bases and J 1 base, with 6 bases left between them. Germline V gene lookup returns CDR1 SGHAT and CDR2 FQNNGV. CDR3 length: 14 residues. CDR3 loop: CASSLTGAKNIQYF. Here the CDR3 DNA reads TGTGCCAGCAGCTTAACGGGGGCCAAAAACATTCAGTACTTC. The full variable domain, with the rest looked up from reference TRBV11-2 and TRBJ2-4, is EAGVAQSPRYKIIEKRQSVAFWCNPISGHATLYWYQQILGQGPKLLIQFQNNGVVDDSQLPKDRFSAERLKGVDSTLKIQPAKLEDSAVYLCASSLTGAKNIQYFGAGTRLSVL.

The CDR3 nucleotides read TGTGCCATCGGGTTGCGGACAGATACGCAGTATTTT. Amino acid sequence: CAIGLRTDTQYF. This chain joins TRBV10-3 and TRBJ2-3; D gene ambiguous. Germline lookup yields CDR1 ENHRY and CDR2 SYGVKD. The CDR3 is made up of 12 amino acids. Trimming took off 8 bases at V and 3 bases at J, with 9 bases between the two ends.

In nucleotides, the CDR3 is TGTGCCACCAGCAGAGATTGGGACAGGGGAGGAGAAAAACTGTTTTTT. Its protein is CATSRDWDRGGEKLFF. The V call is TRBV15, the J call TRBJ1-4, with 10 bases identical to TRBD1. CDR1 and CDR2 from the germline V gene are LNHNV and YYDKDF (reference sequence). The CDR3 consists of 16 residues. Unmatched junction bases numbered 6, after V lost 0 bases and J lost 8 bases. The complete variable domain, with remaining parts taken from reference TRBV15 and TRBJ1-4, reads DAMVIQNPRYQVTQFGKPVTLSCSQTLNHNVMYWYQQKSSQAPKLLFHYYDKDFNNEADTPDNFQSRRPNTSFCFLDIRSPGLGDTAMYLCATSRDWDRGGEKLFFGSGTQLSVL.

V usage is TRBV19 and J usage is TRBJ2-2; 12 bases agree with TRBD2. This CDR3 contains 16 residues. Germline assignment: CDR1 LNHDA and CDR2 SQIVND (reference sequence). V gave up 7 bases and J gave up 0 bases; unmatched junction bases: 3. The CDR3 bases are TGTGCCAGTACGAGACTAGCGGGGGCGAACACCGGGGAGCTGTTTTTT. The encoded protein is CASTRLAGANTGELFF.

A single count supports this clone. J is TRBJ2-3 and V is TRBV7-2, with D possibly being TRBD1 or TRBD2 (5 bases each). The germline CDR1 and CDR2 sequences are SGHTA and FQGNSA. Trimming cost V 1 base and J 8 bases, with 16 bases left between them. CDR3 length: 15 amino acids. The CDR3 loop is CASSLDPGSTGTQYF. The CDR3 bases are TGTGCCAGCAGCTTAGATCCAGGGAGCACGGGTACGCAGTATTTT.

To note about this clone: Other DNA sequences in this sample translate to the same CDR3. The chain combines TRBV20-1 with TRBJ2-5; 7 bases align to TRBD2. CDR1 is DFQATT and CDR2 is SNEGSKA in the germline V gene (reference sequence). This CDR3 is built from 10 residues. The J segment lost 5 bases and the V segment lost 6 bases, leaving 0 bases of the junction unmatched. Here the CDR3 DNA reads TGCAGTGCGCGGGGGGAGACCCAGTACTTC. This encodes CSARGETQYF.

Only one count was recorded for this clone. The V and J genes are TRBV9 and TRBJ2-1; 9 positions match TRBD2. The V and J ends lost 4 bases and 5 bases, in that order; junction bases with no gene match: 7. CDR3 length: 15 amino acids. Germline-derived CDR1 and CDR2 are SGDLS and YYNGEE. The CDR3 protein is CASSFKTSGHNEQFF. The CDR3 nucleotides are TGTGCCAGCAGCTTTAAGACTAGCGGTCACAATGAGCAGTTCTTC. The full variable domain, its missing parts supplied by reference TRBV9 and TRBJ2-1, is DSGVTQTPKHLITATGQRVTLRCSPRSGDLSVYWYQQSLDQGLQFLIQYYNGEERAKGNILERFSAQQFPDLHSELNLSSLELGDSALYFCASSFKTSGHNEQFFGPGTRLTVL.

The chain employs TRBV6-5 and TRBJ1-4, with 7 positions matching TRBD1. V gave up 6 bases and J gave up 3 bases; unmatched junction bases: 7. Germline CDR1 is MNHEY and CDR2 is SVGAGI. The CDR3 extends over 15 amino acids. The DNA for the CDR3 is TGTGCCAGCAGCGCCCCCGGGACAGCTAATGAAAAACTGTTTTTT. Translating gives CASSAPGTANEKLFF.

V gene TRBV28 combines with J gene TRBJ2-4; 9 nucleotides match TRBD1. Germline V gene data show CDR1 as MDHEN and CDR2 as SYDVKM. This CDR3 contains 18 residues. J gave up 0 bases and V 5 bases, and 11 bases lay outside the gene matches. The CDR3 here is CASSHWTGTGIAKNIQYF. The CDR3 coding sequence is TGTGCCAGCAGTCACTGGACCGGGACAGGGATAGCCAAAAACATTCAGTACTTC.

The V and J genes are TRBV18 and TRBJ2-7; D perhaps matches TRBD2 (6 bases). From germline, CDR1 is KGHSH and CDR2 LQKENI. This CDR3 contains 14 residues. Trimming cost V 0 bases and J 5 bases, with 11 bases left between them. The CDR3 protein is CASSPPWEDHEQYF. CDR3 sequence (DNA): TGTGCCAGCTCACCACCTTGGGAGGACCACGAGCAGTACTTC.

For the CDR3, the DNA is TGCAGTGCACGGGCTAGCCATGAGCAGTTCTTC. Encoded protein: CSARASHEQFF. The chain couples TRBV20-1 to TRBJ2-1; D possibly corresponds to TRBD2 (5 bases). Per germline, CDR1 DFQATT and CDR2 SNEGSKA (reference sequence). V was trimmed by 6 bases and J by 8 bases, leaving 11 bases between them. This CDR3 spans 11 amino acids.

V is TRBV2 and J is TRBJ2-3; 11 positions match TRBD2. CDR1 is SNHLY and CDR2 is FYNNEI in the germline V gene. Trimming cost V 10 bases and J 3 bases; bases outside gene matches: 3. The CDR3 extends over 13 amino acids. CDR3 sequence: CATASGRTDTQYF. DNA for the CDR3: TGTGCCACTGCTAGCGGGAGGACAGATACGCAGTATTTT.

The V gene is TRBV4-1, the J gene TRBJ2-1, with 10 bases that match TRBD2. This CDR3 contains 14 residues. The germline V gene encodes CDR1 MGHRA and CDR2 YSYEKL. V shed 4 bases, J shed 7 bases, and the junction held 4 bases outside the gene matches. DNA of the CDR3: TGCGCCAGCAGCCTTAGCGGGGGGCCAAATGAGCAGTTCTTC. It translates to CASSLSGGPNEQFF.

The chain uses TRBV5-1 and TRBJ2-6; 11 positions agree with TRBD2. V was pared by 1 base and J by 3 bases, with 6 bases of the junction left unmatched. The CDR3 sequence is 18 residues long. Germline V gene data show CDR1 as SGHRS and CDR2 as YFSETQ. CDR3 protein: CASSLLASGRNGANVLTF. CDR3 in DNA: TGCGCCAGCAGCTTGTTGGCTAGCGGGAGGAATGGGGCCAACGTCCTGACTTTC.